Below are 17 T cell receptor beta chains sequenced from a single sample in a study of Ad26.COV2.S vaccination and SARS-CoV-2 variants. Treatment of the sample: about 20 received Ad26.COV2.S at low or high dose, single or two shots; five or six received placebo; per-sample allocation not given. The samples date from day 63 after the first vaccine or placebo injection. Here immunoSEQ multiplex PCR was the method, and the copy in TCRdb shows in-frame clones only, minus some. The table lists around 500,000 clones, 89% of them singletons, with 1.7% in the top ten. Sequencing was performed on peripheral blood, taken in a trial of Ad26.COV2.S vaccine versus placebo. Source of these receptors: a person between 18 and 65 years old who received the Ad26.COV2.S COVID-19 vaccine or a placebo.

The chain employs TRBV14 and TRBJ1-4; D possibly corresponds to TRBD1 (5 bases). Trimming removed 4 bases at V and 2 bases at J, with 8 bases between. This CDR3 is built from 14 residues. Germline CDR1 and CDR2: SGHDN and FVKESK. CDR3 loop: CASSPRGTNEKLFF. The CDR3 DNA reads TGTGCCAGCAGCCCACGGGGGACTAATGAAAAACTGTTTTTT.

The V and J genes are TRBV2 and TRBJ2-3; the D gene is possibly TRBD2 (5 bases). Germline V CDR1 and CDR2: SNHLY, FYNNEI. The CDR3 length is 15 residues. The germline V and J ends were trimmed by 7 bases and 0 bases, with 14 bases remaining between them. The CDR3 DNA reads TGTGCCAGCACAGCGGCACGAGCAAGCACAGATACGCAGTATTTT. It codes for CASTAARASTDTQYF.

The rearrangement uses TRBV27 and TRBJ2-3, with no clear D. Trimming stripped 2 bases from V and 8 bases from J, with 8 bases between. The CDR3 is made up of 12 amino acids. CDR1 and CDR2 from the germline V gene are MNHEY and SMNVEV (reference sequence). This CDR3 reads CASSLLGRTQYF. CDR3 nucleotide sequence: TGTGCCAGCAGTTTACTGGGTCGTACGCAGTATTTT.

The gene calls are TRBV14 and TRBJ2-2, with D unclear. The V gene lost 2 bases and the J gene lost 9 bases, with 7 bases spanning the gap. The CDR3 extends over 12 amino acids. Germline CDR1 reads SGHDN; CDR2 reads FVKESK. The CDR3, as DNA: TGTGCCAGCAGCCAAATCCCCCGGGAGCTGTTTTTT. Amino acids: CASSQIPRELFF.

This clone was seen a single time. This chain uses TRBV10-1 with TRBJ2-3; D is possibly TRBD1 or TRBD2 (5 bases each). This CDR3 spans 14 amino acids. Germline CDR1 WNHNN, CDR2 SYGVQD (reference sequence). With 4 bases removed from V and 6 bases from J, the gap between germline ends came to 14 bases. The chain's CDR3 is CASSAGPLVDTQYF. The CDR3 DNA follows: TGCGCCAGCAGTGCGGGACCACTCGTCGATACGCAGTATTTT.

The chain uses TRBV5-5 and TRBJ2-5, with TRBD2 matching over 8 bases. The CDR3 is made up of 16 amino acids. The germline CDR1 and CDR2 sequences are SGHKS and YYEKEE (reference sequence). The V and J ends lost 4 bases and 2 bases, in that order; junction bases with no gene match: 10. As DNA, the CDR3 is TGTGCCAGCAGCCTGGGGGCAGGACTAGCTCAAGAGACCCAGTACTTC. This sequence encodes CASSLGAGLAQETQYF. The variable domain in full, completed from reference TRBV5-5 and TRBJ2-5, reads DAGVTQSPTHLIKTRGQQVTLRCSPISGHKSVSWYQQVLGQGPQFIFQYYEKEERGRGNFPDRFSARQFPNYSSELNVNALLLGDSALYLCASSLGAGLAQETQYFGPGTRLLVL.

DNA for the CDR3: TGTGCCAGTAGTAACAGGAGAATGCATCAGCCCCAGCATTTT. Translating it yields CASSNRRMHQPQHF. V gene TRBV19 combines with J gene TRBJ1-5, with a tentative D call TRBD1 (5 bases). Per the germline V gene, CDR1 is LNHDA and CDR2 is SQIVND (reference sequence). Trimming took 4 bases from V and 5 from J, leaving 12 bases between them. The CDR3 totals 14 residues.

The rearrangement joins TRBV18 to TRBJ1-6, with D perhaps TRBD1 (6 bases). V was cut by 2 bases and J by 6 bases, with 14 bases left in between. The germline CDR1 and CDR2 sequences are KGHSH and LQKENI. The CDR3 totals 16 residues. CDR3 residues: CASSPSLQGSNSPLHF. DNA of the CDR3: TGTGCCAGCTCACCAAGTTTGCAGGGGTCTAATTCACCCCTCCACTTT.

This chain joins TRBV7-8 and TRBJ1-6; perhaps TRBD1 as D (6 bases). Per germline, CDR1 SGHVS and CDR2 FQNEAQ. CDR3 length equals 18 residues. V was pared by 5 bases and J by 0 bases, with 17 bases between. DNA of the CDR3: TGTGCCAGCAGCCTACTGAGGACAGTAAGCTCCTATAATTCACCCCTCCACTTT. Its translation: CASSLLRTVSSYNSPLHF. Full variable domain (remainder filled in from reference TRBV7-8 and TRBJ1-6): GAGVSQSPRYKVAKRGQDVALRCDPISGHVSLFWYQQALGQGPEFLTYFQNEAQLDKSGLPSDRFFAERPEGSVSTLKIQRTQQEDSAVYLCASSLLRTVSSYNSPLHFGNGTRLTVT.

In its sample, this clone was seen once. The gene calls are TRBV20-1 and TRBJ1-2; D is undetermined. CDR1 and CDR2 (germline): DFQATT, SNEGSKA (reference sequence). The CDR3 extends over 10 amino acids. Trimming pared 5 bases from V and 1 base from J, leaving 2 bases between. The CDR3 here is CSADNYGYTF. CDR3 DNA: TGCAGTGCTGATAACTATGGCTACACCTTC.

The chain uses TRBV15 and TRBJ2-7; 7 bases map to TRBD1. The V segment lost 0 bases and the J segment 2 bases; nucleotides outside the gene matches: 4. The CDR3 extends over 15 amino acids. Germline V gene data show CDR1 as LNHNV and CDR2 as YYDKDF (reference sequence). The CDR3 reads CATSRDDGTAYEQYF. CDR3 in DNA: TGTGCCACCAGCAGAGATGACGGGACAGCCTACGAGCAGTACTTC.

This clone has a handful of counts. The V gene is TRBV30, the J gene TRBJ1-5; D call uncertain. The CDR3 sequence is 14 residues long. Trimming took 0 bases from V and 0 from J, leaving 6 bases between them. Germline V gene lookup returns CDR1 GTSNPN and CDR2 SVGIG (reference sequence). The CDR3 is CAWSVEISNQPQHF. CDR3 sequence (DNA): TGTGCCTGGAGTGTAGAGATTAGCAATCAGCCCCAGCATTTT.

CDR3 sequence: CASSQAPGEQYF. The CDR3 coding sequence is TGTGCCAGCAGCCAAGCCCCGGGCGAGCAGTACTTC. The rearrangement links TRBV14 to TRBJ2-7; D is unresolved. The length of the CDR3 is 12 residues. Between the trimmed V and J ends, which lost 1 base and 6 bases, there was a span of 7 bases. Germline V lookup: CDR1 SGHDN, CDR2 FVKESK.

The chain joins TRBV28 to TRBJ2-2; TRBD1 matches 8 bases. The ends lost 5 bases at V and 0 bases at J; junction bases unmatched: 5. There are 16 residues in the CDR3. The germline CDR1 and CDR2 sequences are MDHEN and SYDVKM. CDR3 loop: CASSARQGSNTGELFF. Here the CDR3 DNA reads TGTGCCAGCAGTGCCCGACAGGGGTCGAACACCGGGGAGCTGTTTTTT.

The chain links TRBV6-5 to TRBJ1-3; unclear D gene. CDR1 and CDR2 (germline): MNHEY, SVGAGI. V gave up 7 bases and J gave up 0 bases, with 10 bases separating them. The CDR3 sequence is 14 residues long. The CDR3 DNA reads TGTGCCAGCACGCATGCGAACTCTGGAAACACCATATATTTT. Translated: CASTHANSGNTIYF.

This chain connects TRBV28 to TRBJ2-1; tentative D call: TRBD1 (5 bases). Deletions cut 7 bases from V and 0 bases from J, with 10 bases between. The germline CDR1 and CDR2 sequences are MDHEN and SYDVKM. The CDR3 is made up of 14 amino acids. CDR3 loop: CASNQGRSYNEQFF. CDR3 DNA sequence: TGTGCCAGCAACCAGGGCCGCTCCTACAATGAGCAGTTCTTC.

V and J are TRBV7-9 and TRBJ2-7; no clear D. V gave up 0 bases and J gave up 0 bases, with 12 bases separating them. The CDR3 covers 16 residues. The germline gives CDR1 SEHNR, CDR2 FQNEAQ (reference sequence). DNA of the CDR3: TGTGCCAGCAGCTTAGCCCCCGTAGCCAGCTCCTACGAGCAGTACTTC. This translates into CASSLAPVASSYEQYF.